Listed below are T cell receptor beta chains from one sample, sequenced in a study of blood T cell repertoires in COVID-19. Some clones are missing from TCRdb's copy, which holds only in-frame ones; the method was immunoSEQ multiplex PCR. Of a few hundred thousand clones in the sample, around four fifths were seen once. Sequencing input: peripheral blood. The receptor set was obtained from a woman in her forties or fifties with active or convalescent COVID-19. CDR3s include the opening cysteine and the closing phenylalanine or tryptophan. The D gene is left open where the match is weak. A row's size may be missing; if present it is once, few, many or a size class.

TRBJ1-1,TRBV19,.,.,15,TGTGCCAGTAGTATAGGGAGGACGGAGAACACTGAAGCTTTCTTT,CASSIGRTENTEAFF
TRBJ2-1,TRBV11-2,.,TRBD2,15,TGTGCCAGCAGCTTAGGGACTAGCGGTTACAATGAGCAGTTCTTC,CASSLGTSGYNEQFF
TRBJ2-1,TRBV24-1,few,TRBD1,17,TGTGCCACCAGTGGACGGGTTGACAGGGGGTCGGGGAATGAGCAGTTCTTC,CATSGRVDRGSGNEQFF
TRBJ1-3,TRBV27,few,.,14,TGTGCCAGCAGTTACAGAGCCTCTGGAAACACCATATATTTT,CASSYRASGNTIYF
TRBJ2-1,TRBV7-2,.,.,14,TGTGCCAGCAGCTTAAACGGAGGGTTAAATGAGCAGTTCTTC,CASSLNGGLNEQFF
TRBJ2-1,TRBV3-1/TRBV3-2,.,TRBD2,17,TGTGCCAGCAGCCCCGGGGTAGCGGGAGGTAGGGTCAATGAGCAGTTCTTC,CASSPGVAGGRVNEQFF
TRBJ2-7,TRBV19,.,.,14,TGTGCCAGTAGTGCCCTTAGCGCTACCTACGAGCAGTACTTC,CASSALSATYEQYF
TRBJ2-1,TRBV6-5,.,.,14,TGTGCCAGCAGTTACCGACGGAGTAGCAATGAGCAGTTCTTC,CASSYRRSSNEQFF
TRBJ1-6,TRBV6-5,few,TRBD1,15,TGTGCCAGCAGTTACGTTCGGACAGGAAATTCACCCCTCCACTTT,CASSYVRTGNSPLHF
TRBJ2-3,TRBV6-5,.,.,15,TGTGCCAGCAGTTACTCGAGCAACCCCCCTGGTACGCAGTATTTT,CASSYSSNPPGTQYF
TRBJ1-1,TRBV5-4,.,.,15,TGTGCCAGCAGCATCCGACAGACCTTGAACACTGAAGCTTTCTTT,CASSIRQTLNTEAFF
TRBJ2-7,TRBV4-1,.,TRBD1,15,TGCGCCAGCAGCCTAGACAGGGGGCTCCGGGGCGAGCAGTACTTC,CASSLDRGLRGEQYF
TRBJ1-1,TRBV20-1,.,.,16,TGCAGTGCTAGTTTCTGGGAGGATGGGGAGAACACTGAAGCTTTCTTT,CSASFWEDGENTEAFF
TRBJ2-7,TRBV14,.,.,15,TGTGCCAGCAGCCAAGATCCTGGACACGGTTACGAGCAGTACTTC,CASSQDPGHGYEQYF
TRBJ1-2,TRBV4-1,.,TRBD1,17,TGCGCCAGCAGCCACAGACAGGGGCAGTATGGCGGCTATGGCTACACCTTC,CASSHRQGQYGGYGYTF
TRBJ1-1,TRBV19,.,.,14,TGTGCCGCCGTAAAGGGAGGAGGGAACACTGAAGCTTTCTTT,CAAVKGGGNTEAFF
TRBJ2-7,TRBV5-4,.,.,13,TGTGCCAGCAGCCTCGGACAGTTTGGTTCATCGTACTTC,CASSLGQFGSSYF
TRBJ2-3,TRBV18,.,TRBD1,15,TGTGCCAGCTCAGCCGGGACAGGGGGCAAGGTTTCGCAGTATTTT,CASSAGTGGKVSQYF
TRBJ2-2,TRBV4-2,.,TRBD1,16,TGTGCCAGCAGCCGTTCCGGGACAGCGAGCACCGGGGAGCTGTTTTTT,CASSRSGTASTGELFF
TRBJ1-6,TRBV28,.,.,14,TGTGCCAGCAGTCTTTTTCCGCGTAATTCACCCCTCCACTTT,CASSLFPRNSPLHF
TRBJ2-1,TRBV21-1,.,.,17,TGTGCCAGCAGCGCAGCGAGGGGACTAGCGGGAGGTGACGAGCAGTTCTTC,CASSAARGLAGGDEQFF
TRBJ1-3,TRBV7-2,.,.,15,TGTGCCAGCAGCTTAATGAGCTCCCCTGGAAACACCATATATTTT,CASSLMSSPGNTIYF
TRBJ1-5,TRBV2,.,TRBD1,16,TGTGCCAGCAGTCCTATTCGGGACAGGGGAGGTCAGCCCCAGCATTTT,CASSPIRDRGGQPQHF
TRBJ1-5,TRBV19,.,TRBD1,17,TGTGCCAGTAGTATGGAGACAGGGGGGGGTGGTCTTGGGCCCCAGCATTTT,CASSMETGGGGLGPQHF
TRBJ1-4,TRBV5-1,.,TRBD1,16,TGCGCCAGCAGCATAGATACAGGGGGTAAATACGAAAAACTGTTTTTT,CASSIDTGGKYEKLFF
TRBJ2-1,TRBV5-1,.,TRBD2,15,TGCGCCAGCAGCTTGGAAAAGCGGGAGTTCGATGAGCAGTTCTTC,CASSLEKREFDEQFF
TRBJ1-5,TRBV7-8,.,.,17,TGTGCCAGCAGCTCCCGGGCAGGGAAGGATAGCAATCAGCCCCAGCATTTT,CASSSRAGKDSNQPQHF
TRBJ2-1,TRBV11-2,.,TRBD1,15,TGTGCCAGCAGCGCCAACAGGGGGTCCTACAATGAGCAGTTCTTC,CASSANRGSYNEQFF
TRBJ2-1,TRBV4-1,.,.,19,TGCGCCAGCAGCCAAGCGGGTCTCGCTACAGGGTCTAAGTTTGCTGAGCAGTTCTTC,CASSQAGLATGSKFAEQFF
TRBJ2-3,TRBV15,.,TRBD2,17,TGTGCCACCAGCAGAGTTAGACTAGCGGGAGGTGGAGATACGCAGTATTTT,CATSRVRLAGGGDTQYF
TRBJ2-1,TRBV11-2,.,TRBD2,16,TGTGCCAGCAGCTTAAGGGGGACTAGCTTTATCTATGAGCAGTTCTTC,CASSLRGTSFIYEQFF
TRBJ2-1,TRBV5-1,.,TRBD2,16,TGCGCCAGCAGCTTGGTGCGGGAGGCCCAAGACAATGAGCAGTTCTTC,CASSLVREAQDNEQFF
TRBJ1-5,TRBV19,.,.,13,TGTGCCAGTAGTAACAGGGTAGGGGAGCCCCAGCATTTT,CASSNRVGEPQHF
TRBJ2-1,TRBV5-1,.,.,14,TGCGCCAGCAGCTTTCGTACTGTGAACAATGAGCAGTTCTTC,CASSFRTVNNEQFF
TRBJ2-1,TRBV30,few,TRBD2,12,TGTGCCTGGAAACTAGCGGGAGCCGGGAGGTTCTTC,CAWKLAGAGRFF
TRBJ2-3,TRBV5-4,.,.,14,TGTGCCAGCAGATCTGACAAGTCCACAGATACGCAGTATTTT,CASRSDKSTDTQYF
TRBJ2-1,TRBV5-1,.,TRBD2,15,TGCGCCAGCAGCTTCGGTTTAGCGGGATTGGGGGAGCAGTTCTTC,CASSFGLAGLGEQFF
TRBJ1-2,TRBV2,.,.,14,TGTGCCAGTGCCCCCCGGGGACTGGGGTATGGCTACACCTTC,CASAPRGLGYGYTF
TRBJ2-4,TRBV27,once,.,13,TGTGCCAGCAGTTCTTTAGCCAAAAACATTCAGTACTTC,CASSSLAKNIQYF
TRBJ2-1,TRBV29-1,.,TRBD2,15,TGCAGCGTTGACTCCGGGACTAGTCTCTACAATGAGCAGTTCTTC,CSVDSGTSLYNEQFF
TRBJ1-2,TRBV19,.,.,14,TGTGCCAGTGCCCCGCGGTTCGGAGGCTATGGCTACACCTTC,CASAPRFGGYGYTF
TRBJ1-2,TRBV3-1/TRBV3-2,few,TRBD1,16,TGTGCCAGCAGCCAAGAATCTGGACAGGGTCGGGGTGGCTACACCTTC,CASSQESGQGRGGYTF
TRBJ2-7,TRBV19,.,.,13,TGTGCCAGTAGTATGGGACACGACTACGAGCAGTACTTC,CASSMGHDYEQYF
TRBJ1-2,TRBV27,few,.,12,TGTGCCACCCCCGAGGGGGGGTATGGCTACACCTTC,CATPEGGYGYTF
TRBJ2-7,TRBV19,.,TRBD1,14,TGTGCCAGTAGCGGACAGGACGGTCTCTACGAGCAGTACTTC,CASSGQDGLYEQYF